The rows below give T cell receptor beta chains drawn from one sample of a study of blood T cell repertoires in COVID-19. Clones were read by immunoSEQ multiplex PCR, and TCRdb kept only the in-frame ones, dropping some. This sample has 250,000 to 400,000 clones; 75% to 90% occur once, and the top ten carry 5% to 5.5%. Material: PBMCs or T cells enriched from blood (not recorded which). The origin of the receptors is a man in his sixties who had recovered from COVID-19. Each CDR3 is given with its conserved first and last residue. D genes are given only for firm matches. Expanded clones get a size class; other rows say once, few or many, or leave the size out.

J,V,D,size,DNA,CDR3
TRBJ1-1,TRBV29-1,-,-,TGCAGCGTCGCGGGGCCTACATTCACTGAAGCTTTCTTT,CSVAGPTFTEAFF
TRBJ2-7,TRBV11-2,-,-,TGTGCCAGCAGCTCAAGGACAAACGATTTCTACGAGCAGTACTTC,CASSSRTNDFYEQYF
TRBJ1-4,TRBV2,-,-,TGTGCCAGCACCCCAGGGAACAGAGGAAATGAAAAACTGTTTTTT,CASTPGNRGNEKLFF
TRBJ2-3,TRBV7-2,TRBD1,-,TGTGCCAGCAGCTGGCGCAGGGGACAGAACACAGATACGCAGTATTTT,CASSWRRGQNTDTQYF
TRBJ2-5,TRBV5-1,TRBD2,-,TGCGCCAGCAGCTTGCCTGGACTAGCGGGAGGAAGGGAGACCCAGTACTTC,CASSLPGLAGGRETQYF
TRBJ1-5,TRBV10-3,-,few,TGTGCCATCAGTCCTGAGGGGGTGAATCAGCCCCAGCATTTT,CAISPEGVNQPQHF
TRBJ2-1,TRBV3-1/TRBV3-2,TRBD1,-,TGTGCCAGCAGCCCCGGACCCGGGACAGGGACCAATGAGCAGTTCTTC,CASSPGPGTGTNEQFF
TRBJ2-7,TRBV5-1,TRBD2,many,TGCGCCAGCAGCGGGGGCGGGGGGCCTAGCGACGAGCAGTACTTC,CASSGGGGPSDEQYF
TRBJ2-3,TRBV9,TRBD2,-,TGTGCCAGCAGCGCTAGCGGGACCGAAGATACGCAGTATTTT,CASSASGTEDTQYF
TRBJ1-3,TRBV18,-,-,TGTGCCAGCTCACCACCACAGAAAGGCAACACCATATATTTT,CASSPPQKGNTIYF
TRBJ2-5,TRBV18,-,-,TGTGCCAGCTCACCCCTCCCCACTAGATCCGGACGGGAGACCCAGTACTTC,CASSPLPTRSGRETQYF
TRBJ2-3,TRBV18,TRBD2,-,TGTGCCAGCTCACCACAGTACGGGGGGAGCACAGATACGCAGTATTTT,CASSPQYGGSTDTQYF
TRBJ2-7,TRBV7-9,TRBD1,-,TGTGCCAGCAGCCCCTGGGACAGCTCCTACGAGCAGTACTTC,CASSPWDSSYEQYF
TRBJ2-7,TRBV18,TRBD1,-,TGTGCCAGCTCACCAAGAAGACAGGGATCAGGGCACGAGCAGTACTTC,CASSPRRQGSGHEQYF
TRBJ2-1,TRBV10-2,TRBD2,-,TGCGCCACCTTGACTAGCGGAAACTCCTACAATGAGCAGTTCTTC,CATLTSGNSYNEQFF
TRBJ2-1,TRBV7-3,TRBD2,-,TGTGCCAGCAGCTCCCGTGGGGGGGGCTACAATGAGCAGTTCTTC,CASSSRGGGYNEQFF
TRBJ2-7,TRBV15,TRBD1,-,TGTGCCACCAGCAGATCCGGGACAGTCCGTGAGCAGTACTTC,CATSRSGTVREQYF
TRBJ2-2,TRBV5-1,TRBD1,-,TGCGCCACTATGTCCCTTCCGGGACAGCTAAATCCAAACACCGGGGAGCTGTTTTTT,CATMSLPGQLNPNTGELFF
TRBJ2-7,TRBV29-1,-,-,TGCAGCGACGGACAGCTATGCGAGCAGTACTTC,CSDGQLCEQYF
TRBJ2-7,TRBV6-1,TRBD1,-,TGTGCCAGCAGTGAAGTAGGAAGGGGACAGTCCGGACTCTACGAGCAGTACTTC,CASSEVGRGQSGLYEQYF
TRBJ2-3,TRBV27,-,-,TGTGCCAGCAGGCCCGTGGGGGCTGCAGATACGCAGTATTTT,CASRPVGAADTQYF
TRBJ2-7,TRBV5-1,-,-,TGCGCCAGCAGCTCACCGGGCTCCTACGAGCAGTACTTC,CASSSPGSYEQYF
TRBJ2-1,TRBV2,TRBD2,-,TGTGCCAGCAGTTCGGGACTAGCGGGAGTTGAGGAGCAGTTCTTC,CASSSGLAGVEEQFF
TRBJ2-7,TRBV5-1,TRBD1,-,TGCGCCAGCAGCCTAGGGGACAGGGGGAGGGACGAGCAGTACTTC,CASSLGDRGRDEQYF
TRBJ1-6,TRBV27,-,-,TGTGCCAGCAGTTTAACCTCACCAGCTACAGGGTATAATTCACCCCTCCACTTT,CASSLTSPATGYNSPLHF
TRBJ2-3,TRBV3-1/TRBV3-2,TRBD1,-,TGTGCCAGCAGCAACGACAGGGTTTCGCCAGATACGCAGTATTTT,CASSNDRVSPDTQYF
TRBJ1-5,TRBV4-1,-,-,TGCGCCAGCAGCCAAGAGACAAATAGCAATCAGCCCCAGCATTTT,CASSQETNSNQPQHF
TRBJ2-1,TRBV25-1,TRBD2,-,TGTGCCAGCAGTGGGGGACTAGCGGGAAGCTCCTACAATGAGCAGTTCTTC,CASSGGLAGSSYNEQFF
TRBJ1-5,TRBV28,TRBD1,few,TGTGCCAGCAGGGACCGGACAGGATTCAATCAGCCCCAGCATTTT,CASRDRTGFNQPQHF
TRBJ1-1,TRBV7-3,-,-,TGTGCCAGCAGCTTAAGACGGGGGACTGAAGCTTTCTTT,CASSLRRGTEAFF
TRBJ2-5,TRBV29-1,TRBD1,-,TGCAGCGTTGAAGATCACAGGGGGCAAAGTAGGCAAGAGACCCAGTACTTC,CSVEDHRGQSRQETQYF
TRBJ1-6,TRBV6-5,-,-,TGTGCCAGCAGACAGGGAGCTAATTCACCCCTCCACTTT,CASRQGANSPLHF
TRBJ2-7,TRBV9,TRBD1,-,TGTGCCAGCAGCGCCGGGACAGGGGTCGAGCAGTACTTC,CASSAGTGVEQYF
TRBJ1-6,TRBV11-2,-,-,TGTGCCAGCAGCCGGGACACCTATAATTCACCCCTCCACTTT,CASSRDTYNSPLHF
TRBJ1-2,TRBV18,TRBD1,-,TGTGCCAGCTCACCACCGGGGGACAGGGGTTACTATGGCTACACCTTC,CASSPPGDRGYYGYTF
TRBJ2-2,TRBV9,-,-,TGTGCCAGCAGCGTAGGTAGCCCGGAGCTGTTTTTT,CASSVGSPELFF
TRBJ2-7,TRBV5-1,-,-,TGCGCCAGCAGCTTGCAGACGGGAGCCTCCTACGAGCAGTACTTC,CASSLQTGASYEQYF
TRBJ2-1,TRBV5-5,TRBD2,-,TGTGCCAGCAGCCTGACTGGCGGGAGTTCCTACAATGAGCAGTTCTTC,CASSLTGGSSYNEQFF
TRBJ2-2,TRBV3-1/TRBV3-2,-,-,TGTGCCAGCAGCCGTCAGGAAAATCACGGGGAGCTGTTTTTT,CASSRQENHGELFF
TRBJ1-2,TRBV2,-,-,TGTGCCAGCAGTGAATTCGCCGACCGGGGCTATGGCTACACCTTC,CASSEFADRGYGYTF
TRBJ1-4,TRBV15,TRBD1,-,TGTGCCACCAGCAGTCCCCCCCCGGGACAGGGGGCAACTAATGAAAAACTGTTTTTT,CATSSPPPGQGATNEKLFF
TRBJ1-1,TRBV29-1,-,-,TGCAGCGTTCCTGATGAGGAAAAGCTCACTGAAGCTTTCTTT,CSVPDEEKLTEAFF
TRBJ2-1,TRBV11-2,TRBD2,-,TGTGCCAGCAGCTTAGGGACTAGCGGATACAATGAGCAGTTCTTC,CASSLGTSGYNEQFF
TRBJ2-7,TRBV6-4,TRBD2,few,TGTGCCAGCAGTATAGAAGCGGGAGGGCCTTACGAGCAGTACTTC,CASSIEAGGPYEQYF
TRBJ1-6,TRBV3-1/TRBV3-2,-,-,TGTGCCAGCAGCCAAGCCGGGAAGGCCCTCCACTTT,CASSQAGKALHF
TRBJ2-7,TRBV7-2,TRBD2,-,TGTGCCAGCAGCTTATCGGTAGCGGGGAGCTCCTACGAGCAGTACTTC,CASSLSVAGSSYEQYF
TRBJ2-7,TRBV30,TRBD1,few,TGTGCCTGGAGTGGAGGGACAGGGGTGCGAGAGCAGTACTTC,CAWSGGTGVREQYF
TRBJ2-6,TRBV19,-,once,TGTGCCAGTAGCACCATGGGCGGGGTATCGACTGGGGCCAACGTCCTGACTTTC,CASSTMGGVSTGANVLTF
TRBJ2-7,TRBV28,TRBD1,-,TGTGCCAGCAGTTTAGAGGGACAGTTCTACGAGCAGTACTTC,CASSLEGQFYEQYF
TRBJ2-7,TRBV4-2,TRBD2,-,TGTGCCAGCAGCCAAGATCATGGTAGCGGGAGCTACGAGCAGTACTTC,CASSQDHGSGSYEQYF
TRBJ2-2,TRBV7-3,TRBD2,-,TGTGCCAGCAGCTTAGTCACTAGCGGGGATCGGAGCGGGGAGCTGTTTTTT,CASSLVTSGDRSGELFF